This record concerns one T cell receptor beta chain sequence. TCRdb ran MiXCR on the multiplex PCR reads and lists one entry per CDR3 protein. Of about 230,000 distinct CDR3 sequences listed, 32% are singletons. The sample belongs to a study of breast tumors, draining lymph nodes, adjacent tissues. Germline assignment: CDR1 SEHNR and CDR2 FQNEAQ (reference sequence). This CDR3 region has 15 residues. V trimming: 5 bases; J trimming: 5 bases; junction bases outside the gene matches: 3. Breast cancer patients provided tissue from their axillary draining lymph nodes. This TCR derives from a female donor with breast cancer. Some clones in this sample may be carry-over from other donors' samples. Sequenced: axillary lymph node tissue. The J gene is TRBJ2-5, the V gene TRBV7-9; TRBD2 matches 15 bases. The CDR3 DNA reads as TGTGCCAGCAGCGGACTAGCGGGGGGGGGTGAGACCCAGTACTTC. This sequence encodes CASSGLAGGGETQYF.